These 15 T cell receptor beta chains share one sample of origin, sequenced in a study of blood T cell repertoires in COVID-19. Repertoires were generated with immunoSEQ multiplex PCR, while TCRdb's copy carries only in-frame clones and drops some. This sample carries 60,000 to 75,000 clones, approximately 90% of them seen once, and the ten largest clones take 1.5% to 2%. The sequenced sample consisted of peripheral blood. The receptors derive from a young man with acute or convalescent COVID-19.

This chain uses TRBV10-3 with TRBJ1-1; weak D call: TRBD1 (5 bases). Per germline, CDR1 ENHRY and CDR2 SYGVKD. The V gene lost 5 bases and the J gene lost 1 base, with 14 bases spanning the gap. This CDR3 is 15 amino acids long. The CDR3 region has the DNA TGTGCCATCAGTATAAACGCGGGGGAGAACACTGAAGCTTTCTTT. Translating gives CAISINAGENTEAFF.

The chain carries TRBV6-4 and TRBJ2-4, with 10 bases fitting TRBD1. Germline CDR1 is MRHNA and CDR2 is SNTAGT. The CDR3 is 17 amino acids. With 2 bases clipped from V and 3 bases from J, the junction kept 7 bases outside the gene matches. The CDR3, as DNA: TGTGCCAGCAGTGACACTGCGACAGGGGGCGGCAAAAACATTCAGTACTTC. This gives the protein CASSDTATGGGKNIQYF.

This chain joins TRBV9 and TRBJ2-7, with 7 nucleotides matching TRBD1. V lost 6 bases, J lost 4 bases, and 25 bases stayed unmatched. The V gene's germline CDR1 is SGDLS and CDR2 YYNGEE. CDR3 length: 19 residues. The CDR3 nucleotides read TGTGCCAGCACCTCGTCCCTGGGAAACATGAGGGGGCTTTTGTACGAGCAGTACGTC. This translates into CASTSSLGNMRGLLYEQYV.

This sequence joins TRBV7-9 and TRBJ2-2; TRBD1 matches 8 bases. After removal of 7 bases from V and 1 base from J, the junction contained 8 bases not matched to a gene. From germline, CDR1 is SEHNR and CDR2 FQNEAQ (reference sequence). The CDR3 spans 16 residues. Here the CDR3 reads CASIPSGTGNTGELFF. For the CDR3, the DNA is TGTGCCAGCATCCCCTCCGGGACAGGGAACACCGGGGAGCTGTTTTTT. Filled out from reference TRBV7-9 and TRBJ2-2, the complete variable domain reads DTGVSQNPRHKITKRGQNVTFRCDPISEHNRLYWYRQTLGQGPEFLTYFQNEAQLEKSRLLSDRFSAERPKGSFSTLEIQRTEQGDSAMYLCASIPSGTGNTGELFFGEGSRLTVL.

This rearrangement joins TRBV18 to TRBJ1-3, with TRBD1 as a possible D gene (6 bases). Germline assignment: CDR1 KGHSH and CDR2 LQKENI. CDR3 size: 15 residues. The ends were cut back, 3 bases at V and 3 bases at J, with 12 bases in the middle. CDR3 region: CASSPTRTDGNTIYF. CDR3 DNA: TGTGCCAGCTCACCCACCCGGACAGATGGAAACACCATATATTTT.

The chain combines TRBV30 with TRBJ1-1; no clear D. Trimming left V 0 bases short and J 1 base short, with 6 bases between. This CDR3 is 13 amino acids long. Per germline, CDR1 GTSNPN and CDR2 SVGIG (reference sequence). The CDR3 sequence is CAWSVTANTEAFF. CDR3 DNA sequence: TGTGCCTGGAGTGTAACAGCGAACACTGAAGCTTTCTTT.

The sample holds one count of this clone. V gene TRBV4-1 combines with J gene TRBJ2-3; no clear D gene. From germline, CDR1 is MGHRA and CDR2 YSYEKL. The V and J ends lost 1 base and 1 base respectively, with 9 bases between them. CDR3 length equals 15 residues. In DNA, the CDR3 is TGCGCCAGCAGCCAAGTTGGAGTTCGCACAGATACGCAGTATTTT. It yields the protein CASSQVGVRTDTQYF.

V gene TRBV5-1 combines with J gene TRBJ1-4, with TRBD1 matching 8 bases. Germline loops: CDR1 SGHRS, CDR2 YFSETQ. After removal of 4 bases from V and 5 bases from J, the junction contained 4 bases not matched to a gene. The CDR3 sequence is 14 residues long. CDR3 residues: CASSMGQENEKLFF. The CDR3 DNA is TGCGCCAGCAGCATGGGACAGGAAAATGAAAAACTGTTTTTT.

The sample holds a few counts of this clone. The genes are TRBV7-4 and TRBJ2-7; 8 nucleotides agree with TRBD2. Germline assignment: CDR1 SGHVT and CDR2 SQSDAQ. The V and J ends lost 9 bases and 3 bases, in that order; junction bases with no gene match: 16. The CDR3 extends over 16 amino acids. This CDR3 is CARPQIGREDCYEQYF. The CDR3 coding sequence is TGTGCCAGACCCCAGATCGGGCGGGAGGACTGCTACGAGCAGTACTTC.

V and J are TRBV7-2 and TRBJ1-1; 8 positions match TRBD1. V gave up 3 bases and J gave up 0 bases; unmatched junction bases: 6. The CDR3 consists of 16 residues. The germline gives CDR1 SGHTA, CDR2 FQGNSA. In DNA, the CDR3 is TGTGCCAGCAGCTTCATTGGGACAGGAATGAACACTGAAGCTTTCTTT. It specifies CASSFIGTGMNTEAFF.

V gene TRBV7-6 combines with J gene TRBJ1-4; 9 positions match TRBD1. V lost 6 bases, J lost 2 bases, and 7 bases stayed unmatched. Germline loops: CDR1 SGHVS, CDR2 FNYEAQ. The CDR3 extends over 16 amino acids. CDR3 protein: CASSAGTGLTNEKLFF. CDR3 sequence (DNA): TGTGCCAGCAGTGCCGGGACAGGGCTGACTAATGAAAAACTGTTTTTT.

CDR3 region: CASSLLAGPGEKLFF. The CDR3 DNA is TGTGCCAGCAGTCTCCTTGCGGGACCAGGTGAAAAACTGTTTTTT. This chain joins TRBV6-2 or TRBV6-3 and TRBJ1-4; possibly TRBD1 for D (5 bases). CDR3 length equals 15 residues. Germline CDR1 and CDR2: MNHEY and SVGEGT. Deletions cut 5 bases from V and 7 bases from J, with 17 bases between.

Remarks on this clone: Other DNA sequences in this sample translate to the same CDR3. The chain combines TRBV4-3 with TRBJ2-2; TRBD2 matches 10 bases. The germline gives CDR1 LGHNA, CDR2 YSLEER. This CDR3 region has 14 residues. With 3 bases clipped from V and 5 bases from J, the junction kept 0 bases outside the gene matches. CDR3 protein: CASSQGLATGELFF. The CDR3 nucleotides are TGCGCCAGCAGCCAGGGACTAGCGACCGGGGAGCTGTTTTTT.

The gene calls are TRBV12-3 or TRBV12-4 and TRBJ2-5; maybe TRBD1 (5 bases). V lost 7 bases and J 5 bases, leaving 14 bases between the germline ends. The CDR3 extends over 13 amino acids. CDR3 sequence: CASTQGGVETQYF. As DNA, the CDR3 is TGTGCCAGCACCCAGGGTGGGGTTGAGACCCAGTACTTC.

J is TRBJ1-1 and V is TRBV18, with 11 positions matching TRBD1. Unmatched junction bases numbered 7, after V lost 3 bases and J lost 4 bases. This CDR3 is built from 16 residues. Germline V gene lookup returns CDR1 KGHSH and CDR2 LQKENI. CDR3 bases: TGTGCCAGCTCACCTTGGACAGGGGGCGATAGCACTGAAGCTTTCTTT. Protein sequence: CASSPWTGGDSTEAFF. The entire variable domain, with the rest obtained from reference TRBV18 and TRBJ1-1, is as follows: NAGVMQNPRHLVRRRGQEARLRCSPMKGHSHVYWYRQLPEEGLKFMVYLQKENIIDESGMPKERFSAEFPKEGPSILRIQQVVRGDSAAYFCASSPWTGGDSTEAFFGQGTRLTVV.